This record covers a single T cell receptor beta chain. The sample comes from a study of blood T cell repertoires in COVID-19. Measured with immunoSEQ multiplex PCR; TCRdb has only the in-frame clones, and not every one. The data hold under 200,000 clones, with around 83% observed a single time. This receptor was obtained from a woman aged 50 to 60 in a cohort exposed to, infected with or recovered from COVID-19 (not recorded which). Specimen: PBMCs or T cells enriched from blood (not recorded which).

CDR3 nucleotides: TGTGCCAGCAGTCACGAGCAGGGGGTGAGGCCCCTCCACTTT. The encoded protein is CASSHEQGVRPLHF. The chain couples TRBV3-1 (or the pseudogene TRBV3-2) to TRBJ1-6; 7 bases are shared with TRBD1. The CDR3 is 14 amino acids. The V segment lost 6 bases and the J segment 13 bases; nucleotides outside the gene matches: 12. Germline V CDR1 and CDR2: LGHDT, YNNKEL (reference sequence).